Listed here is a single TCR beta chain. The CDR3 length is 15 residues. With 5 bases clipped from V and 7 bases from J, the junction kept 14 bases outside the gene matches. RNA transcripts were the template for amplifying TCR beta CDR3 regions. The HTBI primer set drove a first-round RT-PCR of the TCR CDR3. TCRdb reprocessed the multiplex PCR reads via MiXCR and lists one record per CDR3 protein. The table lists around 340,000 distinct CDR3 sequences, 15% to 20% of them singletons. The data originate from a study of T cells in Graves' hyperthyroidism and ophthalmopathy. Thyroid ultrasound, orbital computed tomography, clinical symptoms, and serum thyroxine and TRAb underpinned diagnoses.

This TCR derives from a woman aged 40 to 55 with Graves' ophthalmopathy. Sequencing was done on a sample of blood. J is TRBJ2-7 and V is TRBV12-3 or TRBV12-4, with 7 bases identical to TRBD2. The CDR3 DNA follows: TGTGCCAGCAGTCCACCCGCGACGGCGGGAGCAGAGCAGTACTTC. It codes for CASSPPATAGAEQYF.